This T cell receptor (beta chain) originates from a study of cytomegalovirus exposure and HLA in healthy donors (dated by TCRdb to 2016 to 2017). About the full investigation: In an earlier analysis of 450 to 750 of the donors, approximately 300 Gb of sequence data and some 100 million unique TCR beta sequences from approximately 180 million T cells were reported. About 330 gigabases of sequencing data and around 85 million unique TCR sequences made up an early release that covered several hundred HLA-typed donors. Of the approximately 370 genotyped donors, less than 85% were placed in the genetic ancestry cluster associated with self-reported Caucasian donors. The study was designed to test whether signatures of past pathogen exposure could be identified by cataloging public T cell receptors. The study used immunosequencing to profile the T cell repertoires of hundreds of subjects and linked those repertoires to cytomegalovirus serostatus. A separate validation cohort of approximately 120 different subjects was used in addition to the approximately 700-subject first cohort. To predict cytomegalovirus infection status, the study brought together high-throughput TCR immunosequencing, statistical association of individual TCRs with disease status, and machine learning. A later analysis re-examined previously published TCR beta repertoires from several hundred donors and added high-resolution HLA genotyping to investigate patterns of TCR occurrence. In the later analysis, no new phenotypic data were used to find candidate immune exposures; instead, reliance was placed on TCR beta sequences and their occurrence across donors. An earlier analysis of more than 450 of the donors used high-throughput TCR beta sequencing to judge whether each TCR beta V gene segment behaved as functional or pseudogenic. Alongside the repertoire data, information on donor age, sex, ethnicity and CMV serostatus was compiled. In a later genetic analysis, genome-wide SNP genotypes for about 55% of the roughly 700 donors were used, and that subset was treated as a discovery cohort. Every repertoire in the discovery cohort had been generated on one and the same sequencing platform. Both class I and class II loci were covered by HLA typing, at four-digit resolution. Typing coverage differed by locus: A, B, C, DRB1 and DQB1 were typed in about 620-640 donors, DQA1 in approximately 520, DPA1 in 600 to 610, and DPB1 in 400 to 480. Roughly 5 DR-DQ haplotypes were handled as single units for association and clustering because linkage in the cohort was strong. On average, roughly 250,000 unique TCR beta nucleotide sequences were sequenced per donor among 398 genotyped donors of the cohort, with around 19% of those sequences being non-productive.

The cohort comprised fewer than 750 healthy bone marrow donors. Cohort members were all nominally healthy when sampled, although unrecorded immune exposures were likely present. The donor tested CMV seropositive, placing the donor among the 310 or so seropositive members of the cohort. Each donor provided a peripheral blood sample, and peripheral blood mononuclear cells were used for TCR beta sequencing. The Qiagen DNeasy Blood Extraction Kit was used to extract genomic DNA from the blood cell samples. Remarks on this clone: The specificity of this receptor is unknown. No much larger clonotype is one base removed from it; base qualities were not supplied.

The paper as a whole reports these results and caveats: A later analysis found that HLA-associated TCR beta chains were more clonally expanded and had lower generation probabilities than equally common non-associated chains. The cohort was sequenced for TCR beta chains only, and without alpha or paired-chain data the features that could be detected were limited. In an earlier analysis of more than 500 of the donors, most TCR beta V segments appeared in productive rearrangements about 87% or about 30% of the time, broadly matching IMGT annotations. The 87-base-pair reads could not distinguish some IMGT-functional V segments, including TRBV6-2 and TRBV6-3, so those segments were excluded. A later genetic analysis reported fewer N-insertions in productive TCRs among donors in an Asian-associated ancestry cluster than the roughly 620-donor mean. Because counts were too low, roughly 16 rarely observed V segments, including chromosome 9 orphons, were excluded from the earlier analysis of some 590 of the donors. In a later analysis, about 16,000 TCR beta sequences were associated with specific HLA alleles at a false discovery rate of 0.05. A further reported finding was that TCR beta sequences accurately predicted the HLA-A and HLA-B alleles for most subjects in the first cohort. V-gene and J-gene trimming of TCR beta chains was associated with a missense DCLRE1C variant in a later genetic analysis, and the association was replicated in an independent cohort. According to the authors, the approach could potentially be generalized to other disease states and immunological phenotypes. Because HLA typing was unavailable for some donors at each locus, only the typed subset was used in association tests. Correlated functional status among segregating V segments might reflect linkage disequilibrium, but an unknown experimental factor could not be ruled out. In the study, approximately 150 TCR beta chains were listed as associated with cytomegalovirus. Most TCR sequences were seen in very few donors, while some public TCRs were found in many individuals. Presence/absence analyses assumed roughly uniform sequencing depth across donors, an assumption that may not hold. Most CMV-associated TCR beta chains appeared to be HLA-restricted in a later analysis, and the HLA associations seemed to be driven largely by CMV exposure. According to a later analysis, parvovirus B19, influenza, CMV and Epstein-Barr virus appeared linked to several top co-occurrence clusters. In a later analysis, the rate of TCR association differed among HLA loci, with DRB1 alleles having the most associated TCRs and HLA-C alleles having the fewest. A cluster of highly shared sequence variants was judged likely to represent a technical artifact of the sequencing pipeline. Immune exposure information for the cohort was limited to CMV serostatus. In vitro tests confirmed that a few of the cytomegalovirus-associated TCR beta chains recognize cytomegalovirus antigens. The classifier was reported to diagnose cytomegalovirus status with high specificity and sensitivity in both the original and validation cohorts. Strong co-occurrence of HLA alleles, especially DR and DQ, made assigning TCR associations to individual alleles difficult.

The V end loses 4 bases and the J end loses 10 bases, and a stretch of 11 bases separates them. The CDR1 and CDR2 encoded by the germline V gene (reference sequence) are DFQATT and SNEGSKA. The CDR3, cysteine through phenylalanine, is 11 amino acids long. Of the read, only the CDR3 DNA is kept; its 33 bases are in frame from base 1. Libraries were built with the immunoSEQ multiplex PCR assay. For the multiplex PCR, a mixture combining 60 forward primers for TCR Vbeta segments and 13 reverse primers for TCR Jbeta segments was used. A multiplex PCR assay on genomic DNA amplified the CDR3 region of rearranged TCR beta genes. The amplified TCR beta libraries were sequenced on the Illumina HiSeq System as 87-base-pair reads. The authors' analysis ran thus. Across the 640 or so repertoires, a later analysis counted 80 million or so unique TCR beta chains, approximately 12 million of which were shared by at least two donors. A nearest-neighbor algorithm error-corrected the raw reads and collapsed the reads into unique sequences, merging closely related sequences to remove PCR and sequencing errors. CDR3 sequences were aligned to IMGT reference sequences to assign V, D and J gene segments. Each retained sequence needed at least a six-nucleotide match to both a V gene segment and a J gene segment. A rearrangement counted as productive if the CDR3 had no stop codons and remained in frame with V and J, and every other rearrangement counted as non-productive. CDR3 was defined by IMGT convention, running from the second conserved V-encoded cysteine to the conserved J-encoded phenylalanine. Sequences without an unambiguous match to a single V gene segment were excluded from the earlier analysis of a few hundred of the donors. An earlier analysis of about 600 of the donors called V segments functional above 56.7% productive rearrangements and segregating when the between-donor standard deviation exceeded 5%. A statistical classification framework was built for diagnosing cytomegalovirus status from the catalog of TCR beta chain sequences. V and J gene assignment, in a later analysis, came from comparing TCR nucleotide sequences with IMGT/GENE-DB human TR gene sequences. Using the TCRdist pipeline, a later analysis assigned CDR3 sequences along with most-parsimonious VDJ recombination scenarios. In a later analysis, each TCR beta chain was defined by its CDR3 amino acid sequence together with its V-gene family, and reads lacking a unique V-gene family were excluded. In a later analysis, 500 to 650 highly shared, low-generation-probability nucleotide sequences were removed to address suspected cross-contamination and a sequencing artifact. For each public chain, a later analysis derived a clonal expansion index from normalized ranks of inferred template counts within each repertoire. In a later analysis, generation probabilities were computed using a VDJ recombination model fitted to out-of-frame rearrangements, and the results were checked against IGoR. Hypergeometric tests were used in a later analysis to score TCR-TCR, TCR-HLA and TCR-CMV co-occurrence, with a repertoire-size bias correction applied to the TCR pairs. In a later analysis, false discovery rates were estimated by permuting HLA or CMV assignments 20 times. In a later analysis, co-occurring TCRs were grouped with DBSCAN, and TCRdist sequence similarity was added when clustering was performed within HLA-allele-positive subsets. Repertoires with fewer than 30,000 or more than 120,000 public chains were left out of co-occurrence clustering, as were about 5 repertoires with anomalous nucleotide sharing. TCRdb took over this immuneACCESS table, retaining in-frame rearrangements with V and J assigned. Such tables are incomplete; in checked studies, under half of the missing clones stem from an unresolved V gene, and the remainder is unexplained. V, J and clone size are taken as reported in that table, and D and trimming were inferred from the DNA itself. Across this sample there are some 140,000 clones, with roughly 77% seen only once. The ten most abundant clones make up roughly 8% of the sample.

Sample: PBMCs. This TCR was recovered from a young man in good health and CMV-seropositive. The chain couples TRBV20-1 to TRBJ2-1; the D gene is unclear. The CDR3 region: CSAIFSAEQFF. The DNA sequence follows: TGCAGTGCTATCTTTAGTGCAGAGCAGTTCTTC.